Sequencing of this T cell receptor (beta chain) was carried out in a study of blood T cell repertoires in COVID-19. Across the whole study: Samples taken during acute and convalescent COVID-19 were collected in the United States, Italy and Spain. From T cells, B-cell-depleted T cells, or PBMCs came the material, which was cDNA or gDNA.

Under the authors' procedure: Quantification of nucleated cells was approximated via reference gene primer amplification. Sequencing used immunoSEQ multiplex PCR; TCRdb keeps in-frame clones, though not all of them. The DNA gave D and trimming, while V, J and clone size come from that table. Here the sample spans roughly 170,000 clones, around 87% being singletons. Germline V CDR1 and CDR2: MNHEY, SMNVEV (reference sequence). Trimming cost V 6 bases and J 1 base; bases outside gene matches: 17. The CDR3 has 19 amino acids. Source material: peripheral blood. The chain is built from TRBV27 and TRBJ2-2; 7 bases are shared with TRBD2. The source of this sequence is a woman aged 18-29 years who had recovered from COVID-19. The CDR3 reads CASSLKENPGLMNTGELFF. CDR3 coding DNA: TGTGCCAGCAGCCTAAAGGAGAATCCGGGACTAATGAACACCGGGGAGCTGTTTTTT.